This TCR beta chain was profiled in a study of blood T cell repertoires in COVID-19. Germline V gives CDR1 SGHRS, CDR2 YFSETQ. The CDR3 extends over 14 amino acids. After removal of 6 bases from V and 4 bases from J, the junction contained 10 bases not matched to a gene. Assay used: immunoSEQ multiplex PCR; TCRdb lists only in-frame clones, some missing. Altogether about 300,000 clones are present, 86% being singletons, with the ten largest covering over 2.5%. The genes are TRBV5-1 and TRBJ2-7, with 7 bases that match TRBD1. The origin of this receptor is a young woman who had recovered from COVID-19. The specimen sequenced was PBMCs or T cells enriched from blood (not recorded which). CDR3 coding DNA: TGCGCCAGCAACCCCACAGGGGTAATTTACGAGCAGTACTTC. The encoded protein is CASNPTGVIYEQYF.